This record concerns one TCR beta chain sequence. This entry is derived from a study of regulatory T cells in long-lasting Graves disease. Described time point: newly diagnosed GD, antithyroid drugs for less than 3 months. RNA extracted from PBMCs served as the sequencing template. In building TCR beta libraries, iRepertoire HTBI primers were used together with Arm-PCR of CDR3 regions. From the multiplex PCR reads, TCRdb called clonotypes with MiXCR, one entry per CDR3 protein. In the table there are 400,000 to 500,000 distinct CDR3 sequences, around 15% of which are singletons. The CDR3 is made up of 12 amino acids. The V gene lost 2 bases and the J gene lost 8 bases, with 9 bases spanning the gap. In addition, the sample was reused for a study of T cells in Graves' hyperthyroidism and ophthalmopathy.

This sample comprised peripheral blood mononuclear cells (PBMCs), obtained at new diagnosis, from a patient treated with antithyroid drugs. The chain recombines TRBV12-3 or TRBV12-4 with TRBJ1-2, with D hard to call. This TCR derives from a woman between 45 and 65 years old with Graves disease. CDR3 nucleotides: TGTGCCAGCAGTTTATGGGTTGGAGGCTACACCTTC. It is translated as CASSLWVGGYTF.